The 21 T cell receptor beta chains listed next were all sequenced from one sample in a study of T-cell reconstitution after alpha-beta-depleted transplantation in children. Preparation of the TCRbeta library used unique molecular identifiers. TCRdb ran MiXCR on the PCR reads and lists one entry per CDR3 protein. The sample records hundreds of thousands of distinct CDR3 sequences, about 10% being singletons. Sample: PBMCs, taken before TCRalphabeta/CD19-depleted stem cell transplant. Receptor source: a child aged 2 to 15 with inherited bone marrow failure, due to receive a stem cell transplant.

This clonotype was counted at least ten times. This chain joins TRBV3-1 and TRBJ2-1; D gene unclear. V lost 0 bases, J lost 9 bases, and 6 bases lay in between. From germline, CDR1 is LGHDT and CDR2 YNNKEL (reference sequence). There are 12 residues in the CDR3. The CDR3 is CASSQDSGEQFF. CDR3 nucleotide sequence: TGTGCCAGCAGCCAAGACTCGGGTGAGCAGTTCTTC.

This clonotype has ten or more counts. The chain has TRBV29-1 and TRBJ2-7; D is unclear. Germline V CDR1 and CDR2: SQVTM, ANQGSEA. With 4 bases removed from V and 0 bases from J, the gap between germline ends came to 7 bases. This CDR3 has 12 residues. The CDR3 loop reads CSVVSSSYEQYF. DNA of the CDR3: TGCAGCGTTGTATCCAGCTCCTACGAGCAGTACTTC.

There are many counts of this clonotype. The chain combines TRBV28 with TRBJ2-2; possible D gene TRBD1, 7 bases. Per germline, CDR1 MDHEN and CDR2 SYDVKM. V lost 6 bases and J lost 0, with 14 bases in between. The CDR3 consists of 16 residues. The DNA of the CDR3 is TGTGCCAGCAGGGACAGGAGGGTGGCGAACACCGGGGAGCTGTTTTTT. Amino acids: CASRDRRVANTGELFF. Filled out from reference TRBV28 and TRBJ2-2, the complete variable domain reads DVKVTQSSRYLVKRTGEKVFLECVQDMDHENMFWYRQDPGLGLRLIYFSYDVKMKEKGDIPEGYSVSREKKERFSLILESASTNQTSMYLCASRDRRVANTGELFFGEGSRLTVL.

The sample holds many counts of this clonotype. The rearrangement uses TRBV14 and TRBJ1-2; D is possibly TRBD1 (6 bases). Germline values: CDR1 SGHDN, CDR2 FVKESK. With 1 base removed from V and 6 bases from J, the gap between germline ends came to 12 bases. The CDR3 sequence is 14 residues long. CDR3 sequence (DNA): TGTGCCAGCAGCCAAGGGGGGCGGGGTCATGGCTACACCTTC. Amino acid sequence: CASSQGGRGHGYTF.

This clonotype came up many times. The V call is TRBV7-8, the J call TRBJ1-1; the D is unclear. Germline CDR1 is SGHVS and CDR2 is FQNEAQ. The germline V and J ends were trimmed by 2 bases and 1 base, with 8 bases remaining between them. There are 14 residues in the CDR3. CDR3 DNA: TGTGCCAGCAGCTTATTTTTCGAGAACACTGAAGCTTTCTTT. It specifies CASSLFFENTEAFF.

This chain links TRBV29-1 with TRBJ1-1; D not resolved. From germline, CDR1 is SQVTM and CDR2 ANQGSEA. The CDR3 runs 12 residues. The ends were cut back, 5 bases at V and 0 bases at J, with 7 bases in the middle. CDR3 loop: CSVSSLNTEAFF. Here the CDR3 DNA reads TGCAGCGTTTCCTCTTTGAACACTGAAGCTTTCTTT.

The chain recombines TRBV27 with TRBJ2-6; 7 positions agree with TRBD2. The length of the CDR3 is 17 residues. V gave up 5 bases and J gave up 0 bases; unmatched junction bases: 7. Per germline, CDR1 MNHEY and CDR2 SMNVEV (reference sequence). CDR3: CASSPRGESSGANVLTF. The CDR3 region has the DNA TGTGCCAGCAGTCCCCGGGGGGAGAGCTCTGGGGCCAACGTCCTGACTTTC.

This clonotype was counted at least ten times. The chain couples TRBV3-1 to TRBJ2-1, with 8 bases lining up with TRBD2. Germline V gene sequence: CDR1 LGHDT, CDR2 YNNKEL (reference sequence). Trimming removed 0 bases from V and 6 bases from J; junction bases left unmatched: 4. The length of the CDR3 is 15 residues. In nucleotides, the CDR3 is TGTGCCAGCAGCCAAGACGGGACTAGTGGCAATGAGCAGTTCTTC. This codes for CASSQDGTSGNEQFF.

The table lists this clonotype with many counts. The CDR3 loop is CASTSGRSGEQFF. CDR3 nucleotide sequence: TGTGCCAGCACTAGCGGAAGATCGGGTGAGCAGTTCTTC. V is TRBV12-3 or TRBV12-4 and J is TRBJ2-1; 7 bases are a match to TRBD2. This CDR3 contains 13 residues. Trimming cost V 7 bases and J 9 bases; bases outside gene matches: 9.

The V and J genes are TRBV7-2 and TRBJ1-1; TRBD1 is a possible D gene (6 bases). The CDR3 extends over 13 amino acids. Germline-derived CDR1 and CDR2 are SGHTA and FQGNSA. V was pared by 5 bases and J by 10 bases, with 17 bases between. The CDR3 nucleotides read TGTGCCAGCAGCGAGCGACAGGCAGCAACAGCTTTCTTT. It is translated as CASSERQAATAFF.

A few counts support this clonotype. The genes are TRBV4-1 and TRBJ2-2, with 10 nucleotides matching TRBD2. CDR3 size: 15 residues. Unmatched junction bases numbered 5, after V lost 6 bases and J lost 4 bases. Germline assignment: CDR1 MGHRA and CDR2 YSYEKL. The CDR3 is CASRRAGGPTGELFF. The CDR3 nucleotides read TGCGCCAGCAGAAGAGCGGGAGGGCCCACCGGGGAGCTGTTTTTT.

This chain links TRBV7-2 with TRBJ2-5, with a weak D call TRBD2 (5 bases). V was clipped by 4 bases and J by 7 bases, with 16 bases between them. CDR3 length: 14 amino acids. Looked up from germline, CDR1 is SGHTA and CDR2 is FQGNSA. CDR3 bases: TGTGCCAGCAGCTCCCGGACTCCGCCTGGGACCCAGTACTTC. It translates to CASSSRTPPGTQYF.

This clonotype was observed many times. CDR3 nucleotide sequence: TGCAGTGCTAGAGATGTAGGACGCGGGGACAACTATTACGAGCAGTACTTC. Translation gives CSARDVGRGDNYYEQYF. This chain joins TRBV20-1 and TRBJ2-7; D tentatively reads TRBD1 or TRBD2 (6 bases each). This CDR3 contains 17 residues. The germline gives CDR1 DFQATT, CDR2 SNEGSKA (reference sequence). The germline V and J ends were trimmed by 0 bases and 4 bases, with 22 bases remaining between them.

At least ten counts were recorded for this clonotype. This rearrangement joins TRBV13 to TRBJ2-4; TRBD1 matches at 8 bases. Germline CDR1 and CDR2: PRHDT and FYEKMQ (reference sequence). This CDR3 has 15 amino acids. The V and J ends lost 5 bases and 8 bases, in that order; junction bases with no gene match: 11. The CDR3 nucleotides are TGTGCCAGCAGCCCTCCGACAGGGGATGTTGACATTCAGTACTTC. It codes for CASSPPTGDVDIQYF.

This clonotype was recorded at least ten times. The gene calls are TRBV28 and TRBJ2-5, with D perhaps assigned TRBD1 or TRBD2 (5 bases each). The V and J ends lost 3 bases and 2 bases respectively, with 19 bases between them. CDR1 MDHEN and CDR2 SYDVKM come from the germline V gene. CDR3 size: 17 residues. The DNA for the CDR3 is TGTGCCAGCAGTTTGCAGGGAACTGGCTCGGGGCAAGAGACCCAGTACTTC. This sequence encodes CASSLQGTGSGQETQYF. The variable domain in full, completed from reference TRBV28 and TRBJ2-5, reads DVKVTQSSRYLVKRTGEKVFLECVQDMDHENMFWYRQDPGLGLRLIYFSYDVKMKEKGDIPEGYSVSREKKERFSLILESASTNQTSMYLCASSLQGTGSGQETQYFGPGTRLLVL.

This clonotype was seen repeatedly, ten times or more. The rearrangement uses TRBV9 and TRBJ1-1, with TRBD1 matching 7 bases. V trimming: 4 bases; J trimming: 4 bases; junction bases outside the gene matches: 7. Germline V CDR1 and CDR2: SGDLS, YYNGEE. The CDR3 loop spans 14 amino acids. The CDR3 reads CASSPGGFATEAFF. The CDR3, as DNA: TGTGCCAGCAGCCCAGGGGGGTTTGCCACTGAAGCTTTCTTT.

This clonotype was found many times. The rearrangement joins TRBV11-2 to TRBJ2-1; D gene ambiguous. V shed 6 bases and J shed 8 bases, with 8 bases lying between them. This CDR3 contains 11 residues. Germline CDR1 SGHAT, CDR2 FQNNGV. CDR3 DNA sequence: TGTGCCAGCAGGCTGGTGGATGAGCAGTTCTTC. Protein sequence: CASRLVDEQFF.

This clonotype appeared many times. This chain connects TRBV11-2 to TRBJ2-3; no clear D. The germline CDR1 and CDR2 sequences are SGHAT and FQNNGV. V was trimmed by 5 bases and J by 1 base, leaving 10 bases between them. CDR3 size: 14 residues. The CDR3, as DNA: TGTGCCAGCAGCCGAGGTTACCGCACAGATACGCAGTATTTT. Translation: CASSRGYRTDTQYF.

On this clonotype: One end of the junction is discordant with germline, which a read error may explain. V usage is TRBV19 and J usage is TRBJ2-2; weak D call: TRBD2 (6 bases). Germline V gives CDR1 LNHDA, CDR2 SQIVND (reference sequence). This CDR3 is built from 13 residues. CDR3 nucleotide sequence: TGTGCCAGTAGTACGGCGAACACCGGGGGGCTGTTTTTT. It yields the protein CASSTANTGGLFF.

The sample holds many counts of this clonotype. The CDR3 sequence is CASSDKTRGAYEQYF. DNA of the CDR3: TGTGCCAGCAGTGACAAGACCCGTGGAGCCTACGAGCAGTACTTC. The chain links TRBV27 to TRBJ2-7, with D unresolved. The V end lost 5 bases, the J end lost 2 bases, and 16 bases lay between the germline ends. Looked up from germline, CDR1 is MNHEY and CDR2 is SMNVEV (reference sequence). The CDR3 totals 15 residues.

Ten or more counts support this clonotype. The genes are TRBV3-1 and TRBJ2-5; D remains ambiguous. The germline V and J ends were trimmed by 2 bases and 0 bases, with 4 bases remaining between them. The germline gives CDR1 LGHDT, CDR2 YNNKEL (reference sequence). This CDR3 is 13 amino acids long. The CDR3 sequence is CASSQLYQETQYF. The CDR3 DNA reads TGTGCCAGCAGCCAACTTTACCAAGAGACCCAGTACTTC.